This entry describes one T cell receptor (beta chain). Its specificity is not known. Researchers ran the PCR with 60 Vbeta and 13 Jbeta primers. Measured with immunoSEQ multiplex PCR; TCRdb has only the in-frame clones, and not every one. The sample totals tens of thousands of clones. The germline V gene encodes CDR1 MDHEN and CDR2 SYDVKM. The CDR3 extends over 14 amino acids. The V and J ends lost 3 bases and 4 bases respectively, with 13 bases between them. This sample is drawn from a study of cytomegalovirus exposure and HLA in healthy donors. Study-wide context: One earlier analysis, a look at around 180 million T cells, found roughly 110 million unique TCR beta sequences. Broader study findings: TCR association rates varied by HLA locus in a later analysis, with DRB1 highest and HLA-C lowest.

The TCR was taken from a man between 18 and 35 years old in good health and CMV-seropositive. The chain employs TRBV28 and TRBJ2-7; D is possibly TRBD1 (5 bases). Sequencing was carried out using PBMCs. The CDR3 DNA follows: TGTGCCAGCAGTTTCTTAGGGGTGGGGTACGAGCAGTACTTC. This codes for CASSFLGVGYEQYF. Full variable domain (missing parts from reference TRBV28 and TRBJ2-7): DVKVTQSSRYLVKRTGEKVFLECVQDMDHENMFWYRQDPGLGLRLIYFSYDVKMKEKGDIPEGYSVSREKKERFSLILESASTNQTSMYLCASSFLGVGYEQYFGPGTRLTVT.